The rows below give T cell receptor beta chains drawn from one sample of a study of blood T cell repertoires in COVID-19. Repertoires were generated with immunoSEQ multiplex PCR, while TCRdb's copy carries only in-frame clones and drops some. The data show 200,000 to 250,000 clones, around 86% seen once. Input material: peripheral blood. The source is a woman aged 70 to 79 with active or convalescent COVID-19. The CDR3 runs from the conserved cysteine through the conserved F or W. D genes are given only for firm matches. Clone size is given for some rows only: seen once, a few or many times, or a class if the clone is expanded.

clone_size	d_call	v_call	j_call	cdr3_aa	cdr3_nt
.	.	TRBV29-1	TRBJ2-7	CSGGGWGEQYF	TGCAGCGGTGGGGGCTGGGGCGAGCAGTACTTC
.	.	TRBV11-2	TRBJ1-5	CASSLDGPQHF	TGTGCCAGCAGCTTAGACGGGCCCCAGCATTTT
few	.	TRBV5-8	TRBJ1-6	CASSDLGGGRASPLHF	TGTGCCAGCAGCGATTTGGGGGGGGGCCGGGCTTCACCCCTCCACTTT
.	TRBD1	TRBV5-1	TRBJ2-7	CASSSTGTGVHEQYF	TGCGCCAGCAGCTCTACCGGGACAGGGGTCCACGAGCAGTACTTC
once	.	TRBV21-1	TRBJ2-7	CASRPTPDDRLYEQYF	TGTGCCAGCAGACCAACCCCTGACGACAGGCTGTACGAGCAGTACTTC
.	.	TRBV9	TRBJ2-1	CASSLRDSYNEQFF	TGTGCCAGCAGCCTCCGAGACAGCTACAATGAGCAGTTCTTC
.	TRBD1	TRBV7-9	TRBJ1-3	CASSFSPGGGFWSGNTIYF	TGTGCCAGCAGCTTTTCCCCAGGGGGAGGCTTTTGGTCTGGAAACACCATATATTTT
.	.	TRBV7-3	TRBJ1-2	CASSLGEGGGYTF	TGTGCCAGCAGCTTGGGGGAGGGGGGTGGCTACACCTTC
.	TRBD1	TRBV4-3	TRBJ2-2	CASSQDGGTATGELFF	TGCGCCAGCAGCCAAGATGGTGGGACAGCTACCGGGGAGCTGTTTTTT
.	.	TRBV7-9	TRBJ1-6	CASRPPATDLNSPLHF	TGTGCCAGCAGGCCCCCCGCGACAGATCTCAATTCACCCCTCCACTTT
.	.	TRBV5-1	TRBJ2-3	CASSLTDPWATQYF	TGCGCCAGCAGCTTAACGGATCCCTGGGCCACGCAGTATTTT
.	.	TRBV5-1	TRBJ1-1	CASSLGGGVLAEAFF	TGCGCCAGCAGCTTAGGGGGTGGGGTTTTGGCTGAAGCTTTCTTT
.	.	TRBV12-3/TRBV12-4	TRBJ2-7	CASSRVIEQYF	TGTGCCAGCAGCCGGGTGATCGAGCAGTACTTC
.	TRBD2	TRBV11-3	TRBJ2-3	CASSFSSGGPDTQYF	TGTGCCAGCAGCTTTAGTAGCGGGGGACCAGATACGCAGTATTTT
.	.	TRBV14	TRBJ2-1	CASSQGGYEQFF	TGTGCCAGCAGCCAAGGAGGGTATGAGCAGTTCTTC
.	.	TRBV5-6	TRBJ1-2	CASSLGGLTNYGYTF	TGTGCCAGCAGCTTGGGAGGGTTAACTAACTATGGCTACACCTTC
.	.	TRBV10-2	TRBJ1-1	CASSEAGSEAFF	TGCGCCAGCAGTGAGGCGGGGTCTGAAGCTTTCTTT
.	TRBD1	TRBV7-6	TRBJ2-2	CASSQRGLGTGELFF	TGTGCCAGCAGCCAGAGGGGGCTAGGGACCGGGGAGCTGTTTTTT
.	.	TRBV6-6	TRBJ2-7	CASSYSTQGYEQYF	TGTGCCAGCAGTTACTCGACACAGGGCTACGAGCAGTACTTC
.	.	TRBV19	TRBJ2-2	CASSIGRVGTGELFF	TGTGCCAGTAGTATAGGCAGGGTAGGGACCGGGGAGCTGTTTTTT
.	.	TRBV5-1	TRBJ2-2	CASSSQGTGELFF	TGCGCCAGCAGCTCACAGGGAACCGGGGAGCTGTTTTTT
.	.	TRBV4-2	TRBJ2-5	CASSQGGVDLETQYF	TGTGCCAGCAGCCAAGGGGGGGTGGACCTAGAGACCCAGTACTTC
once	.	TRBV9	TRBJ2-5	CASSVQGMGQETQYF	TGTGCCAGCAGCGTACAGGGGATGGGGCAAGAGACCCAGTACTTC
.	.	TRBV2	TRBJ2-3	CARTIVGLSTDTQYF	TGTGCCAGAACGATCGTCGGACTAAGCACAGATACGCAGTATTTT
.	.	TRBV5-6	TRBJ2-2	CASSLGAGYTGELFF	TGTGCCAGCAGCTTGGGGGCCGGATACACCGGGGAGCTGTTTTTT
few	.	TRBV6-4	TRBJ1-6	CASSREAQGITSPLHF	TGTGCCAGCAGTAGAGAGGCCCAGGGGATTACTTCACCCCTCCACTTT
.	.	TRBV20-1	TRBJ1-2	CSARVAGYTF	TGCAGTGCTAGAGTCGCGGGCTACACCTTC
once	TRBD1	TRBV10-3	TRBJ1-4	CAISESARGNEKLFF	TGTGCCATCAGTGAGTCTGCCAGGGGGAATGAAAAACTGTTTTTT
.	.	TRBV6-2/TRBV6-3	TRBJ1-1	CASSLQSRFEAFF	TGTGCCAGCAGTCTCCAGAGCAGGTTTGAAGCTTTCTTT